The 9 T cell receptor beta chains reported below all come from one sample, sequenced in a study of blood T cell repertoires in COVID-19. The repertoire was sequenced with immunoSEQ multiplex PCR; TCRdb's copy has only in-frame clones and lacks some. This table has fewer than 250,000 clones, about 83% appearing once. The sample comprised peripheral blood. The receptors shown here come from an elderly woman with COVID-19, enrolled during active disease.

Worth noting for this clone: The same CDR3 also results from other DNA sequences found in this sample. The chain recombines TRBV28 with TRBJ2-7, with D possibly being TRBD1 (6 bases). The CDR3 totals 14 residues. The V end was cut by 6 bases, the J end by 0 bases, with 12 bases between. CDR1 is MDHEN and CDR2 is SYDVKM in the germline V gene. Here the CDR3 reads CASRPQGNSYEQYF. The CDR3 nucleotides read TGTGCCAGCAGGCCGCAGGGGAACTCCTACGAGCAGTACTTC.

Of note for this clone: Other DNA variants within this sample encode the same CDR3. The rearrangement uses TRBV28 and TRBJ1-3; no firm D call. CDR1 and CDR2 from the germline V gene are MDHEN and SYDVKM. Between the trimmed V and J ends, which lost 3 bases and 1 base, there was a span of 7 bases. The CDR3 has 14 residues. The CDR3 here is CASSFLLSGNTIYF. The CDR3 bases are TGTGCCAGCAGTTTTTTGTTATCTGGAAACACCATATATTTT.

This clone was observed a few times. This sequence joins TRBV3-1 (or the pseudogene TRBV3-2) and TRBJ1-1; D not resolved. Germline lookup yields CDR1 LGHDT and CDR2 YNNKEL (reference sequence). The CDR3 consists of 16 residues. With 1 base removed from V and 0 bases from J, the gap between germline ends came to 12 bases. The CDR3 spells CASSQVAGRMNTEAFF. The DNA for the CDR3 is TGTGCCAGCAGCCAAGTGGCTGGCAGAATGAACACTGAAGCTTTCTTT.

This chain joins TRBV5-1 and TRBJ1-5; TRBD1 might be the D (6 bases). CDR1 and CDR2 from the germline V gene are SGHRS and YFSETQ. This CDR3 is built from 17 residues. The V end was cut by 4 bases, the J end by 0 bases, with 17 bases between. CDR3 DNA sequence: TGCGCCAGCAGCCCCCACACTTACAGGGATAGCAATCAGCCCCAGCATTTT. Protein product: CASSPHTYRDSNQPQHF. The full variable domain, completed using reference TRBV5-1 and TRBJ1-5, is KAGVTQTPRYLIKTRGQQVTLSCSPISGHRSVSWYQQTPGQGLQFLFEYFSETQRNKGNFPGRFSGRQFSNSRSEMNVSTLELGDSALYLCASSPHTYRDSNQPQHFGDGTRLSIL.

The chain has TRBV7-8 and TRBJ2-5; 8 bases map to TRBD2. Germline-derived CDR1 and CDR2 are SGHVS and FQNEAQ. There are 11 residues in the CDR3. Unmatched junction bases numbered 6, after V lost 5 bases and J lost 13 bases. The CDR3 region has the DNA TGTGCCAGCAGCGGGACTAGTAATTGGTACTTC. Its translation is CASSGTSNWYF.

This clone has just a few counts. The chain combines TRBV7-9 with TRBJ2-5; the match to TRBD2 covers 9 bases. The CDR3 runs to 15 residues. Germline V gene data show CDR1 as SEHNR and CDR2 as FQNEAQ (reference sequence). The V gene end was trimmed by 2 bases and the J gene end by 2 bases; junction bases not matched to a gene: 3. As DNA, the CDR3 is TGTGCCAGCAGCTTATCCACTAGCGGGCAAGAGACCCAGTACTTC. As protein: CASSLSTSGQETQYF.

The J gene is TRBJ2-7, the V gene TRBV7-9; 12 nucleotides line up with TRBD1. CDR1 is SEHNR and CDR2 is FQNEAQ in the germline V gene (reference sequence). V dropped 5 bases and J dropped 4; count of bases not matched to a gene: 6. The CDR3 loop spans 15 amino acids. The CDR3 loop reads CASSPGDRGRYEQYF. Written as DNA, the CDR3 is TGTGCCAGCAGCCCTGGGGACAGGGGGCGGTACGAGCAGTACTTC.

For this clone: The identical CDR3 is also encoded by other nucleotide sequences in the sample. The V call is TRBV5-5, the J call TRBJ1-4, with 8 bases aligning to TRBD1. Germline values: CDR1 SGHKS, CDR2 YYEKEE (reference sequence). Unmatched junction bases numbered 10, after V lost 4 bases and J lost 8 bases. The CDR3 is made up of 15 amino acids. CDR3 DNA sequence: TGTGCCAGCAGCCCTCAGGGGGCCGGCGAAGAAAAACTGTTTTTT. It is translated as CASSPQGAGEEKLFF.

This rearrangement joins TRBV6-6 to TRBJ1-1; D gene uncertain. This CDR3 contains 12 residues. V dropped 4 bases and J dropped 6 bases, with 9 bases sitting between them. CDR1 is MNHNY and CDR2 is SVGAGI in the germline V gene (reference sequence). The DNA for the CDR3 is TGTGCCAGCAGTTTATCACAAGCTGAAGCTTTCTTT. Amino acids: CASSLSQAEAFF.